The clone carrying this T cell receptor beta chain occurred many times. This entry is derived from a study of T cells in Graves' hyperthyroidism and ophthalmopathy. With V trimmed by 5 bases and J by 0 bases, 6 bases remained unmatched. There are 15 residues in the CDR3. Germline CDR1 SGHAT, CDR2 FQNNGV. Template material for amplifying TCR beta CDR3 regions consisted of RNA transcripts. HTBI primers were used for first-round RT-PCR of the TCR CDR3. TCRdb reprocessed the multiplex PCR reads via MiXCR and lists one record per CDR3 protein. The sample yields fewer than 400,000 distinct CDR3 sequences, around a quarter seen once.

The chain combines TRBV11-2 with TRBJ2-7; 8 positions agree with TRBD1. Material: blood. This clonotype originated in a man aged 50-59 years with Graves' hyperthyroidism. This chain's CDR3 is CASSARTGSSYEQYF. The CDR3 DNA is TGTGCCAGCAGCGCCCGGACAGGGAGCTCCTACGAGCAGTACTTC.